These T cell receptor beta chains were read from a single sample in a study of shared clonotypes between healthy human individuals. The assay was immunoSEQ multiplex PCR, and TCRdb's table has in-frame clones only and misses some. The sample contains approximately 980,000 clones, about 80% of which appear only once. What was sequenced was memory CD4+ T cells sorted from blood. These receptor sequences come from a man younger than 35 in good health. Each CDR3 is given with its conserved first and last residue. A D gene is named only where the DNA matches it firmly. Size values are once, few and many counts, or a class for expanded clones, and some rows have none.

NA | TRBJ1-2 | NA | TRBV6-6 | CASSYVQGDGYTF | TGTGCCAGCAGTTACGTACAGGGAGATGGCTACACCTTC
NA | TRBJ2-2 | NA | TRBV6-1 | CASNRTPNTGELFF | TGTGCCAGCAATAGGACACCTAACACCGGGGAGCTGTTTTTT
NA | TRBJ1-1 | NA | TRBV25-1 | CASSEWYSTNTEAFF | TGTGCCAGCAGTGAATGGTACAGTACCAACACTGAAGCTTTCTTT
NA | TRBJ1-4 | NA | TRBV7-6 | CASSLQPSNEKLFF | TGTGCCAGCAGCCTCCAGCCTTCTAATGAAAAACTGTTTTTT
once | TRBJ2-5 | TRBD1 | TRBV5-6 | CASSRPGQQETQYF | TGTGCCAGCAGCCGGCCGGGACAGCAAGAGACCCAGTACTTC
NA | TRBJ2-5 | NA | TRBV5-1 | CASSLGATPLQETQYF | TGCGCCAGCAGCTTGGGGGCCACCCCTCTCCAAGAGACCCAGTACTTC
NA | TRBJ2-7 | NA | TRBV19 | CASSIATGEQYF | TGTGCCAGTAGTATAGCCACAGGGGAGCAGTACTTC
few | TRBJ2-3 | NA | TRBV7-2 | CASSVLTRFDTQYF | TGTGCCAGCAGCGTCCTCACTAGATTCGATACGCAGTATTTT
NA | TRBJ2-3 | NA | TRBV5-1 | CASSLIVEDTQYF | TGCGCCAGCAGCCTAATAGTGGAAGATACGCAGTATTTT
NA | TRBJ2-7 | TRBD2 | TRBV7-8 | CASSQGAGSGGLSSYEQYF | TGTGCCAGCAGCCAGGGAGCCGGTAGCGGGGGGCTAAGCTCCTACGAGCAGTACTTC
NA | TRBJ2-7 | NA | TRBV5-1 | CASSSDRLTYEQYF | TGCGCCAGCAGCTCGGACAGACTAACCTACGAGCAGTACTTC
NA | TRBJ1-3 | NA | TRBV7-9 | CASRLVNSGNTIYF | TGTGCCAGCAGACTCGTTAACTCTGGAAACACCATATATTTT
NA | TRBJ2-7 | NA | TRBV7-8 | CASSLADSSYEQYF | TGTGCCAGCAGTTTAGCGGATAGCTCCTACGAGCAGTACTTC
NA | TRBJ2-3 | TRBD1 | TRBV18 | CASSPPKGQTTDTQYF | TGTGCCAGCTCACCACCGAAGGGACAGACCACAGATACGCAGTATTTT
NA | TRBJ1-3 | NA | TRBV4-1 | CASSQEAAAVGNTIYF | TGCGCCAGCAGCCAAGAGGCGGCGGCTGTAGGAAACACCATATATTTT
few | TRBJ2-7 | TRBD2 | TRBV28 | CASTSGGVLSEQYF | TGTGCCAGCACCAGCGGGGGAGTCCTCTCCGAGCAGTACTTC
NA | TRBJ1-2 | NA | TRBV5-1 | CASSLKLGGSGYGYTF | TGCGCCAGCAGCTTGAAACTGGGCGGCAGCGGATATGGCTACACCTTC
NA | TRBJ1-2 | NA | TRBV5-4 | CASSLERHLYDGYTF | TGTGCCAGCAGCTTGGAGCGACACCTCTATGATGGCTACACCTTC
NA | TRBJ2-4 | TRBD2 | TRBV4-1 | CASSHPRGQQAGGENIQYF | TGCGCCAGCAGCCATCCCCGGGGCCAACAAGCGGGAGGGGAAAACATTCAGTACTTC
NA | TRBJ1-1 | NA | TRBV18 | CASSPPMGREAFF | TGTGCCAGCTCACCACCGATGGGCCGGGAAGCTTTCTTT
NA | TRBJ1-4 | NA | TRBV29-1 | CSVVSQNEKLFF | TGCAGCGTTGTCAGTCAGAATGAAAAACTGTTTTTT
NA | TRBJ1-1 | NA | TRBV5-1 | CASSGQKVAEAFF | TGCGCCAGCAGCGGGCAGAAGGTCGCTGAAGCTTTCTTT
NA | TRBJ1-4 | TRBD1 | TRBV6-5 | CASSSRRQGTNEKLFF | TGTGCCAGCAGTTCTCGGCGACAGGGTACTAATGAAAAACTGTTTTTT
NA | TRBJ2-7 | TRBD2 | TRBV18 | CASSPPASGHEQYF | TGTGCCAGCTCACCACCGGCTAGCGGGCACGAGCAGTACTTC
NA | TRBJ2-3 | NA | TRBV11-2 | CASSLGPTHHTQYF | TGTGCCAGCAGCTTAGGGCCCACCCACCATACGCAGTATTTT
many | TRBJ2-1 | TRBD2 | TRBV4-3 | CASSQGDSGSWYEQFF | TGCGCCAGCAGCCAAGGGGATAGCGGGAGTTGGTATGAGCAGTTCTTC
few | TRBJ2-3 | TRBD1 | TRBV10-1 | CASSEPGQGTDTQYF | TGCGCCAGCAGTGAACCGGGACAGGGTACAGATACGCAGTATTTT
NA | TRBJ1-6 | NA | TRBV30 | CAWDGGPYNSPLHF | TGTGCCTGGGACGGGGGGCCCTATAATTCACCCCTCCACTTT
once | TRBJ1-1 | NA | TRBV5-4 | CASSLGTASILGTEAFF | TGTGCCAGCAGCTTGGGGACAGCTAGCATACTGGGCACTGAAGCTTTCTTT
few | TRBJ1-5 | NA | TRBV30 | CAWSQGRQGQPQHF | TGTGCCTGGAGTCAGGGCAGGCAGGGGCAGCCCCAGCATTTT
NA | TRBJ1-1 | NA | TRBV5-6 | CASSLGRNTEAFF | TGTGCCAGCAGCCTGGGCAGGAACACTGAAGCTTTCTTT
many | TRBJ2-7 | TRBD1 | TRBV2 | CASSVGTGSSEQYF | TGTGCCAGCAGTGTGGGGACAGGGTCGTCCGAGCAGTACTTC
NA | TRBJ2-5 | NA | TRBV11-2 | CASRSNTGNQETQYF | TGTGCCAGCAGGTCCAACACCGGGAACCAAGAGACCCAGTACTTC
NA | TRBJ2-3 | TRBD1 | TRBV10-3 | CAISERGPPTDTQYF | TGTGCCATCAGTGAGAGGGGGCCGCCAACAGATACGCAGTATTTT
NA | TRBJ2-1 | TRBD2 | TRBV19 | CASSTLGTTKYNEQFF | TGTGCCAGTAGTACCCTCGGGACTACCAAGTACAATGAGCAGTTCTTC
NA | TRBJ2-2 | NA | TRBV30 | CAWRTRANTGELFF | TGTGCCTGGAGGACCCGAGCGAACACCGGGGAGCTGTTTTTT
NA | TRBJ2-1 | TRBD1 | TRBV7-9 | CASSQEDRGRSNEQFF | TGTGCCAGCAGCCAAGAGGACAGGGGAAGGAGCAATGAGCAGTTCTTC
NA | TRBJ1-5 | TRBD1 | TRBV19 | CASSLQGGNQPQHF | TGTGCCAGTAGTTTACAGGGGGGCAATCAGCCCCAGCATTTT
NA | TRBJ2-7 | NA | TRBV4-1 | CASSFRPGGRLADSYEQYF | TGCGCCAGCAGCTTCCGACCAGGGGGAAGACTAGCAGATTCCTACGAGCAGTACTTC
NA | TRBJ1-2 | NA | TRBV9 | CASSVEGNYGYTF | TGTGCCAGCAGCGTAGAAGGGAACTATGGCTACACCTTC
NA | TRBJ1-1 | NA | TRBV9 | CASSPTANTEAFF | TGTGCCAGCAGTCCGACAGCCAACACTGAAGCTTTCTTT